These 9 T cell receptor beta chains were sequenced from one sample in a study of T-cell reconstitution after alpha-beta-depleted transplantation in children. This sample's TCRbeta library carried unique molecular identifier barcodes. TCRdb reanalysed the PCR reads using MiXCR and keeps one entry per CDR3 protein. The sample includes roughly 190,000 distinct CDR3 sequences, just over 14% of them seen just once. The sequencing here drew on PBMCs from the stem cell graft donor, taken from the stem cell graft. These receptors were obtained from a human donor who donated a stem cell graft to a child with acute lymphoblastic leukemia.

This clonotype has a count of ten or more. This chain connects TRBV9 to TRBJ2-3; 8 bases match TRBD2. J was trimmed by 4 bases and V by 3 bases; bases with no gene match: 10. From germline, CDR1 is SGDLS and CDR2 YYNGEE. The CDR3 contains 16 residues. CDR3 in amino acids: CASSATSGGDADTQYF. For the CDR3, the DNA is TGTGCCAGCAGCGCTACTAGCGGAGGGGATGCAGATACGCAGTATTTT. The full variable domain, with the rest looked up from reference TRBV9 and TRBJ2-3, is DSGVTQTPKHLITATGQRVTLRCSPRSGDLSVYWYQQSLDQGLQFLIQYYNGEERAKGNILERFSAQQFPDLHSELNLSSLELGDSALYFCASSATSGGDADTQYFGPGTRLTVL.

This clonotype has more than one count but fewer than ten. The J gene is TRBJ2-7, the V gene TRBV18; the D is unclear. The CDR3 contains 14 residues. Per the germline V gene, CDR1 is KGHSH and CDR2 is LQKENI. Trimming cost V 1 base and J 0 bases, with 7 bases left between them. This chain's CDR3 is CASSPRGYSYEQYF. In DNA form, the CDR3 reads TGTGCCAGCTCACCACGGGGTTACTCCTACGAGCAGTACTTC.

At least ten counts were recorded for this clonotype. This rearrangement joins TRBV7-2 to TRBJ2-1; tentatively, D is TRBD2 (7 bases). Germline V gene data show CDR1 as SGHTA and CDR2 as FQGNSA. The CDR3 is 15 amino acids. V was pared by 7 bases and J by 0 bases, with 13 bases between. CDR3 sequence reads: CASTLGGGSYNEQFF. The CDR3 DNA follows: TGTGCCAGCACCCTAGGGGGGGGCTCCTACAATGAGCAGTTCTTC.

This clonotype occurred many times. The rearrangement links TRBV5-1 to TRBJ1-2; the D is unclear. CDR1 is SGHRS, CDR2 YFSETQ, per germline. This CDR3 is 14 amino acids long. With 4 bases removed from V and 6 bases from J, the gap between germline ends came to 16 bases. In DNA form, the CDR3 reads TGCGCCAGCAGCGCTCTTGTGTCAGGCGATGGCTACACCTTC. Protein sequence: CASSALVSGDGYTF.

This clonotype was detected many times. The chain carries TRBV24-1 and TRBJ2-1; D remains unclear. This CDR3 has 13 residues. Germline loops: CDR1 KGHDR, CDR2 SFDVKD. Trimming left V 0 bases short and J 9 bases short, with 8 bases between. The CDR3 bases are TGTGCCACCAGTGATTTGACTGGGTCTGAGCAGTTCTTC. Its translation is CATSDLTGSEQFF.

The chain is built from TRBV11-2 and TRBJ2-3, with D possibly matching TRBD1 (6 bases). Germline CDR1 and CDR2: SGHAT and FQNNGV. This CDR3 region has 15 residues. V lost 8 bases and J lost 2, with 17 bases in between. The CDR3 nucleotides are TGTGCCAGCCGATCCATTAAGGGGGTCACAGATACGCAGTATTTT. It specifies CASRSIKGVTDTQYF.

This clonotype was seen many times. CDR3 loop: CASSSDREQPQHF. The CDR3 DNA reads TGTGCCAGCAGCTCGGACAGGGAACAGCCCCAGCATTTT. The chain couples TRBV7-9 to TRBJ1-5, with 8 bases matching TRBD1. Trimming removed 4 bases from V and 7 bases from J; junction bases left unmatched: 3. The CDR3 sequence is 13 residues long. Germline V CDR1 and CDR2: SEHNR, FQNEAQ (reference sequence).

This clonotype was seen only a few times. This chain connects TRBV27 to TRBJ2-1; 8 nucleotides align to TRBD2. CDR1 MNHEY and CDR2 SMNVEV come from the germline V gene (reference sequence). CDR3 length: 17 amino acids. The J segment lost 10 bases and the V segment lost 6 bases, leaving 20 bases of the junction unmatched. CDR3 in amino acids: CASRFLGFSGMGGEQFF. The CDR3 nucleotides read TGTGCCAGCAGGTTTCTGGGCTTTAGCGGGATGGGGGGGGAGCAGTTCTTC.

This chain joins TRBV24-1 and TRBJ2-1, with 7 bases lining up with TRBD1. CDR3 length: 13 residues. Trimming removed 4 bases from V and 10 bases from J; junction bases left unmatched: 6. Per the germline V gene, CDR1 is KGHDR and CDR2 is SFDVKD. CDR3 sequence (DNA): TGTGCCACCAGTGACCCCGACAGGGACGAGCAGTTCTTC. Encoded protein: CATSDPDRDEQFF.